This T cell receptor beta chain was captured by sequencing in a study of early stage breast cancer tumors. The CDR3 covers 12 residues. The germline V gene encodes CDR1 SGHRS and CDR2 YFSETQ. V was cut by 3 bases and J by 9 bases, with 11 bases left in between. The repertoire was sequenced with immunoSEQ multiplex PCR; TCRdb's copy has only in-frame clones and lacks some. The sample has 25,000 to 35,000 clones, roughly three fifths seen once. Concerning this clone itself: The antigen remains undetermined.

Overall study results and limits: Unsorted bulk genomic DNA sequencing lacked pairing and functional marker data. Most shared enriched TCRB sequences were commonly generated ones. Tumors had around 2.4-fold higher T cell density than normal breast.

The sample taken for sequencing was breast tumor tissue. This clonotype originated in a person in their fifties with breast cancer. The chain links TRBV5-1 to TRBJ2-3; tentative D call: TRBD1 (5 bases). The CDR3 DNA follows: TGCGCCAGCAGCTCAGGACAAGGGACGCAGTATTTT. Encoded protein: CASSSGQGTQYF.